This T cell receptor beta chain was sequenced during a study of cytomegalovirus exposure and HLA in healthy donors (dated by TCRdb to 2016 to 2017). The study in broad terms: According to an earlier analysis of 550 to 700 of the donors, about 180 million T cells yielded some 110 million unique TCR beta sequences and 250 to 350 Gb of sequence data. Alongside the repertoire data, information on donor age, sex, ethnicity and CMV serostatus was compiled. The later analysis used no new phenotypic data to find candidate immune exposures, relying instead on TCR beta sequences and their occurrence across donors. To predict cytomegalovirus infection status, the study brought together high-throughput TCR immunosequencing, statistical association of individual TCRs with disease status, and machine learning. Along with the 666-subject first cohort, a separate validation cohort of 120 different subjects was used. The number of donors typed differed by locus, with about 629-630 for A, B, C, DRB1 and DQB1, about 500 for DQA1, about 610 for DPA1, and roughly 450 for DPB1. Both class I and class II loci were covered by HLA typing, at four-digit resolution. A later genetic analysis took genome-wide SNP genotypes for about three fifths of the roughly 700 donors and used that subset as a discovery cohort. The study aimed to test whether cataloging public T cell receptors could reveal signatures of past pathogen exposure. Several DR-DQ haplotypes were treated as single units for association and clustering because of strong linkage in the cohort. Among about 400 genotyped donors of the cohort, an average of around 220,000 unique TCR beta nucleotide sequences was sequenced per donor, of which about 18% were non-productive. Roughly 300 gigabases of sequencing data and tens of millions of unique TCR sequences were included in an early release covering several hundred HLA-typed donors. Every discovery cohort repertoire had been produced on one sequencing platform. To study patterns of TCR occurrence, a later analysis re-analyzed previously published TCR beta repertoires from hundreds of donors and added high-resolution HLA genotyping. Among the roughly 380 genotyped donors, approximately 77% belonged to the genetic ancestry cluster associated with self-reported Caucasian donors. An earlier analysis of nearly 600 of the donors applied high-throughput TCR beta sequencing to assess whether each TCR beta V gene segment acted as functional or pseudogenic. Using immunosequencing, the study profiled T cell repertoires from some 670 subjects and related those repertoires to cytomegalovirus serostatus. The research as a whole found: A cluster of highly shared sequence variants was judged likely to be a technical artifact of the sequencing pipeline. Strong co-occurrence of HLA alleles, especially DR and DQ, made assigning TCR associations to individual alleles difficult. Because the 87-base-pair reads could not distinguish some IMGT-functional V segments, including TRBV6-2 and TRBV6-3, those segments were excluded. Roughly uniform sequencing depth across donors was assumed in presence/absence analyses, although this assumption may not hold. A further reported finding was that TCR beta sequences accurately predicted the HLA-A and HLA-B alleles for most subjects in the first cohort. V-gene and J-gene trimming of TCR beta chains was associated with a missense DCLRE1C variant in a later genetic analysis, and the association was replicated in an independent cohort. Most TCR sequences were observed very rarely across donors, whereas some public TCRs were present in many individuals. A later analysis associated about 17,000 TCR beta sequences with specific HLA alleles at a false discovery rate of 0.05. The study listed 150 to 200 TCR beta chains as associated with cytomegalovirus. In a later analysis, HLA-associated TCR beta chains showed more clonal expansion and lower generation probabilities than non-associated chains that were equally common. In a later analysis, most CMV-associated TCR beta chains were found to appear HLA-restricted, with HLA associations seemingly driven largely by CMV exposure. CMV serostatus was the only immune exposure information available for the cohort. According to a later analysis, TCR association rates differed among HLA loci, with DRB1 alleles showing the most associated TCRs and HLA-C alleles showing the fewest. In vitro tests confirmed that a few of the cytomegalovirus-associated TCR beta chains recognize cytomegalovirus antigens. Correlated functional status among segregating V segments might reflect linkage disequilibrium, but an unknown experimental factor could not be ruled out. According to a later analysis, parvovirus B19, influenza, CMV and Epstein-Barr virus appeared linked to several top co-occurrence clusters. Because some donors lacked HLA typing at each locus, the association tests relied only on the typed subset. The earlier analysis of 587 of the donors excluded approximately 17 rarely observed V segments, including chromosome 9 orphons, because counts were too low. In an earlier analysis of approximately 590 of the donors, most TCR beta V segments appeared in productive rearrangements about 87% or about 30% of the time, broadly matching IMGT annotations. The classifier was reported to diagnose cytomegalovirus status with high specificity and sensitivity in both the original cohort and the validation cohort. The cohort was sequenced for TCR beta chains only, and without alpha or paired-chain data the features that could be detected were limited. The authors suggested that the approach could potentially be generalized to other disease states and immunological phenotypes. Compared with the roughly 700-donor mean, donors in an Asian-associated ancestry cluster had fewer N-insertions in productive TCRs, according to a later genetic analysis.

Libraries were built with the immunoSEQ multiplex PCR assay. The multiplex PCR relied on a mix of 60 forward primers for TCR Vbeta segments and 13 reverse primers for TCR Jbeta segments. The CDR3 region of rearranged TCR beta genes was amplified from genomic DNA by a multiplex PCR assay. The Illumina HiSeq System was used to sequence the amplified TCR beta libraries as 87-base-pair reads. Per the authors' processing: Across the 670 or so repertoires, a later analysis counted roughly 77 million unique TCR beta chains, 9.5 million to 12 million of which were shared by at least two donors. To remove PCR and sequencing errors, raw reads were error-corrected and collapsed into unique sequences using a nearest-neighbor algorithm that merged closely related sequences. To assign V, D and J gene segments, CDR3 sequences were aligned to IMGT reference sequences. For a sequence to be retained, a match of at least six nucleotides to both a V gene segment and a J gene segment was required. Rearrangements were classified as productive when the CDR3 lacked stop codons and remained in frame with V and J, and all other rearrangements were classified as non-productive. CDR3 was defined according to IMGT convention as the region running from the second conserved V-encoded cysteine to the conserved J-encoded phenylalanine. The earlier analysis of about 590 of the donors excluded sequences that lacked an unambiguous match to a single V gene segment. An earlier analysis of a few hundred of the donors called V segments functional above 56.7% productive rearrangements and segregating when the between-donor standard deviation exceeded 5%. To diagnose cytomegalovirus status from the catalog of TCR beta chain sequences, a statistical classification framework was built. V and J gene assignment, in a later analysis, came from comparing TCR nucleotide sequences with IMGT/GENE-DB human TR gene sequences. Using the TCRdist pipeline, a later analysis assigned CDR3 sequences along with most-parsimonious VDJ recombination scenarios. In a later analysis, every TCR beta chain was defined by the combination of its CDR3 amino acid sequence and its V-gene family, and reads without a unique V-gene family were dropped. A later analysis removed 550 to 650 highly shared, low-generation-probability nucleotide sequences to deal with suspected cross-contamination and a sequencing artifact. For each public chain, a later analysis derived a clonal expansion index from normalized ranks of inferred template counts within each repertoire. Generation probabilities in a later analysis came from a VDJ recombination model fitted to out-of-frame rearrangements, and those results were checked against IGoR. In a later analysis, hypergeometric tests were used to score TCR-TCR, TCR-HLA and TCR-CMV co-occurrence, with a repertoire-size bias correction applied to TCR pairs. To estimate false discovery rates, a later analysis permuted the HLA or CMV assignments 20 times. A later analysis grouped co-occurring TCRs with DBSCAN, adding TCRdist sequence similarity when clustering within HLA-allele-positive subsets. Repertoires with fewer than 30,000 or more than 120,000 public chains were left out of co-occurrence clustering, as were several repertoires with anomalous nucleotide sharing. TCRdb took over this immuneACCESS table, retaining in-frame rearrangements with V and J assigned. Such tables are incomplete; in checked studies, under half of the missing clones stem from an unresolved V gene, and the remainder is unexplained. D and trimming were read from the DNA, whereas the V and J calls and clone size are those reported in that table. This sample holds about 100,000 clones; over 75% were observed only once. Of the sample, 6% to 8% is held by the ten largest clones.

Notes on this clone: It lacks a known antigen. Per-nucleotide qualities are absent, and no much larger clonotype sits a single base away.

The cysteine opens and the phenylalanine closes a CDR3 of 13 amino acids. Just the 39-base CDR3 DNA is kept, in frame starting at base 1. V and J are truncated by 2 bases and 4 bases respectively, leaving an intervening sequence of 8 bases. As encoded in the germline V gene, CDR1 is SGHAT while CDR2 is FQNNGV. In total, approximately 690 healthy bone marrow donors made up the cohort. Cohort members were all nominally healthy when sampled, although unrecorded immune exposures were likely present. The donor tested CMV seronegative and was one of the 352 seronegative cohort members. Each donor provided a peripheral blood sample, and peripheral blood mononuclear cells were used for TCR beta sequencing. Genomic DNA was extracted from the blood cell samples with the Qiagen DNeasy Blood Extraction Kit.

The sequenced material came from PBMCs. The clonotype was recovered from a man aged 30 to 45 in good health and CMV-seronegative. The chain is assembled from TRBV11-2 and TRBJ1-1, with an unclear D gene assignment. The sequenced DNA: TGTGCCAGCAGCTTAAGTTACGGCACTGAAGCTTTCTTT. The translation is CASSLSYGTEAFF.